One sample yielded the 19 T cell receptor beta chains listed below, sequenced in a study of T cell changes during pregnancy in multiple sclerosis. The method was immunoSEQ multiplex PCR; TCRdb's version includes in-frame clones alone and lacks a portion of them. The data hold about 40,000 clones, with 75% to 90% observed a single time. The starting material was peripheral blood, obtained in the first trimester of pregnancy. The receptors were sampled from a female donor in good health, enrolled as a control in a pregnancy study.

A few counts support this clone. J is TRBJ1-1 and V is TRBV19, with D hard to call. The V end lost 3 bases, the J end lost 1 base, and 6 bases lay between the germline ends. Germline CDR1 and CDR2: LNHDA and SQIVND (reference sequence). The CDR3 has 13 amino acids. The CDR3 DNA reads as TGTGCCAGTAGTATCGGTCAGAACACTGAAGCTTTCTTT. Translated: CASSIGQNTEAFF.

This clone is a singleton in its sample. J is TRBJ2-7 and V is TRBV6-1, with D maybe TRBD2 (8 bases). Germline values: CDR1 MNHNS, CDR2 SASEGT. The CDR3 loop spans 14 amino acids. V was trimmed by 3 bases and J by 5 bases, leaving 14 bases between them. CDR3: CASSEGLGGHEQYF. For the CDR3, the DNA is TGTGCCAGCAGTGAGGGACTAGGGGGCCACGAGCAGTACTTC.

The chain combines TRBV7-2 with TRBJ2-7; 7 bases fit TRBD1. CDR1 is SGHTA, CDR2 FQGNSA, per germline. This CDR3 has 15 residues. V lost 3 bases, J lost 2 bases, and 7 bases stayed unmatched. CDR3 loop: CASSFQPGQTYEQYF. CDR3 in DNA: TGTGCCAGCAGCTTTCAACCGGGACAGACCTACGAGCAGTACTTC. The full variable domain, its missing parts supplied by reference TRBV7-2 and TRBJ2-7, is GAGVSQSPSNKVTEKGKDVELRCDPISGHTALYWYRQSLGQGLEFLIYFQGNSAPDKSGLPSDRFSAERTGGSVSTLTIQRTQQEDSAVYLCASSFQPGQTYEQYFGPGTRLTVT.

The chain carries TRBV5-1 and TRBJ2-1, with D maybe TRBD1 (7 bases). The germline V gene encodes CDR1 SGHRS and CDR2 YFSETQ. V lost 5 bases, J lost 2 bases, and 17 bases lay in between. The CDR3 totals 16 residues. The CDR3 nucleotides are TGCGCCAGCAGGGAGGGACAGCCGTCCCCCTACAATGAGCAGTTCTTC. Translation gives CASREGQPSPYNEQFF.

In nucleotides, the CDR3 is TGCGCCAGCAGCCAAGATCCGTTATACGAGCAGTACTTC. This encodes CASSQDPLYEQYF. V usage is TRBV4-1 and J usage is TRBJ2-7; no firm D call. Trimming removed 0 bases at V and 4 bases at J, with 7 bases between. Germline CDR1 and CDR2: MGHRA and YSYEKL. There are 13 residues in the CDR3.

This clone was counted once. The genes are TRBV5-5 and TRBJ1-3; maybe TRBD1 (6 bases). This CDR3 is 17 amino acids long. From germline, CDR1 is SGHKS and CDR2 YYEKEE (reference sequence). The V end was cut by 4 bases, the J end by 3 bases, with 20 bases between. The CDR3 sequence: CASSRGPGERGGNTIYF. CDR3 DNA: TGTGCCAGCAGCAGGGGACCAGGGGAAAGGGGTGGAAACACCATATATTTT.

The J gene is TRBJ2-3, the V gene TRBV28; tentative D call: TRBD2 (6 bases). CDR3 length equals 14 residues. CDR1 and CDR2 (germline): MDHEN, SYDVKM. V dropped 6 bases and J dropped 1 base, with 11 bases sitting between them. The CDR3 region is CASRRDSGTDTQYF. CDR3 in DNA: TGTGCCAGCAGGCGGGATAGCGGCACAGATACGCAGTATTTT.

As for this clone: A junction end diverges from the germline sequence, so it may reflect a read error. CDR3 sequence: CASGLGRGGGEQFF. CDR3 sequence (DNA): TGCGCCAGCGGCTTAGGACGGGGTGGGGGCGAGCAGTTCTTC. This chain connects TRBV5-1 to TRBJ2-1; D might be TRBD1 (6 bases). The length of the CDR3 is 14 residues. Germline V gives CDR1 SGHRS, CDR2 YFSETQ.

The J gene is TRBJ2-3, the V gene TRBV5-8; D gene uncertain. CDR1 is SGHTS, CDR2 YDEGEE, per germline. This CDR3 is built from 11 residues. V was pared by 8 bases and J by 3 bases, with 7 bases between. As DNA, the CDR3 is TGTGCCAGTCTCCGTACAGATACGCAGTATTTT. It yields the protein CASLRTDTQYF.

This chain connects TRBV6-5 to TRBJ2-7; D may be TRBD2 (6 bases). The CDR3 consists of 14 residues. V lost 6 bases and J lost 0, with 12 bases in between. Per the germline V gene, CDR1 is MNHEY and CDR2 is SVGAGI. The CDR3 DNA sequence: TGTGCCAGCAGCCTAGGAGGGGACTCCTACGAGCAGTACTTC. Its protein product is CASSLGGDSYEQYF.

This chain connects TRBV4-1 to TRBJ2-3, with 8 nucleotides matching TRBD2. The germline V gene encodes CDR1 MGHRA and CDR2 YSYEKL. This CDR3 is built from 16 residues. V lost 5 bases to trimming and J lost 0 bases; unmatched junction nucleotides: 7. The CDR3 sequence is CASSEYRGGSTDTQYF. As DNA, the CDR3 is TGCGCCAGCAGCGAATATCGGGGGGGTAGCACAGATACGCAGTATTTT.

The chain is built from TRBV19 and TRBJ2-2; TRBD1 might be the D (5 bases). The CDR3 runs 14 residues. CDR1 and CDR2 (germline): LNHDA, SQIVND (reference sequence). The ends were cut back, 5 bases at V and 6 bases at J, with 13 bases in the middle. This CDR3 reads CASSVQGSPGELFF. CDR3 DNA: TGTGCCAGTAGTGTCCAGGGTTCCCCCGGGGAGCTGTTTTTT.

This chain connects TRBV28 to TRBJ2-3; the D gene is possibly TRBD2 (7 bases). This CDR3 contains 19 residues. The germline V gene encodes CDR1 MDHEN and CDR2 SYDVKM. V dropped 3 bases and J dropped 0 bases, with 22 bases sitting between them. The CDR3 DNA follows: TGTGCCAGCAGTTTGAGCAGGGGAGTAGCGGGTGCTAGCACAGATACGCAGTATTTT. The encoded protein is CASSLSRGVAGASTDTQYF.

This clone came up a few times. J is TRBJ1-1 and V is TRBV7-9; D is perhaps TRBD1 (5 bases). The CDR3 is 14 residues long. Germline CDR1 is SEHNR and CDR2 is FQNEAQ (reference sequence). CDR3 sequence reads: CASSGDYLNTEAFF. The DNA of the CDR3 is TGTGCATCTAGCGGGGACTATTTGAACACTGAAGCTTTCTTT.

The sample holds a few counts of this clone. The V gene is TRBV5-1, the J gene TRBJ2-3; no clear D gene. Trimming removed 1 base from V and 0 bases from J, with 6 bases in between. Germline CDR1 reads SGHRS; CDR2 reads YFSETQ. CDR3 length: 14 amino acids. As DNA, the CDR3 is TGCGCCAGCAGCTTGACTGCTAGCACAGATACGCAGTATTTT. It is translated as CASSLTASTDTQYF.

This rearrangement joins TRBV7-2 to TRBJ2-1; the match to TRBD2 covers 9 bases. The length of the CDR3 is 15 residues. The V gene end was trimmed by 6 bases and the J gene end by 6 bases; junction bases not matched to a gene: 9. Germline CDR1 is SGHTA and CDR2 is FQGNSA. The CDR3 loop reads CASSLGTSRTNEQFF. The CDR3 DNA follows: TGTGCCAGCAGTCTAGGGACTAGCAGAACCAATGAGCAGTTCTTC.

This clone came up a few times. This chain joins TRBV5-4 and TRBJ2-3, with 7 bases aligning to TRBD2. The CDR3 extends over 16 amino acids. V lost 7 bases to trimming and J lost 7 bases; unmatched junction nucleotides: 18. Germline values: CDR1 SGHNT, CDR2 YYREEE (reference sequence). The DNA of the CDR3 is TGTGCCAGCGCTCCCGGGGGGAGTTTAGTTCGAAATACGCAGTATTTT. It is translated as CASAPGGSLVRNTQYF.

The V gene is TRBV11-2, the J gene TRBJ2-7; 9 nucleotides align to TRBD2. V gave up 0 bases and J gave up 3 bases; unmatched junction bases: 0. This CDR3 region has 14 residues. Germline-derived CDR1 and CDR2 are SGHAT and FQNNGV. The CDR3 here is CASSLDSGSYEQYF. The CDR3 DNA reads as TGTGCCAGCAGCTTAGATAGCGGGAGCTACGAGCAGTACTTC.

The chain uses TRBV29-1 and TRBJ2-7; the match to TRBD2 covers 7 bases. CDR1 and CDR2 (germline): SQVTM, ANQGSEA. V lost 4 bases and J lost 4; bases outside the gene matches: 7. The CDR3 totals 13 residues. The CDR3 DNA reads as TGCAGCGTTGTGTCCGGGAGGACTTACGAGCAGTACTTC. Translated, it gives CSVVSGRTYEQYF.